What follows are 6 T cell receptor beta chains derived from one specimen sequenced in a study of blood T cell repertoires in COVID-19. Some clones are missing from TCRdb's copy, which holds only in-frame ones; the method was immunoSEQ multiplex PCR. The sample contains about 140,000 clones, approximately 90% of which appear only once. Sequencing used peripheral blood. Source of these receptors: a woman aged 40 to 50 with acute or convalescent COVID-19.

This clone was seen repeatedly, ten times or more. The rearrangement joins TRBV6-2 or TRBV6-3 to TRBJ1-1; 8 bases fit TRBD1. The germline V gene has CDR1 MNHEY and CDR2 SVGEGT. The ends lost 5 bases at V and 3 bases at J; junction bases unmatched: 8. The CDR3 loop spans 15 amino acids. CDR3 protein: CASSRTGRPDTEAFF. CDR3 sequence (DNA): TGTGCCAGCAGTCGGACAGGGAGACCCGACACTGAAGCTTTCTTT.

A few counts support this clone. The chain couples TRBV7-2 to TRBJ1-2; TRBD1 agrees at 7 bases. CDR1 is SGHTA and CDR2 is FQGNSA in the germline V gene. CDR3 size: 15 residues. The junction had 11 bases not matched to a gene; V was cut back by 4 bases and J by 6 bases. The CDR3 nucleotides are TGTGCCAGCAGCTCGCCTCAGGTCAGGGGGAATGGCTACACCTTC. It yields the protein CASSSPQVRGNGYTF.

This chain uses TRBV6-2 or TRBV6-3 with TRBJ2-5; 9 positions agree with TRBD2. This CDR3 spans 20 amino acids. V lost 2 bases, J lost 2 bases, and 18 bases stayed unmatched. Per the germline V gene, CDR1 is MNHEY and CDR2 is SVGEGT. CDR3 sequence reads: CASSYPRTDTSGQSQETQYF. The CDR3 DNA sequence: TGTGCCAGCAGTTACCCGAGGACCGACACTAGCGGGCAATCACAAGAGACCCAGTACTTC.

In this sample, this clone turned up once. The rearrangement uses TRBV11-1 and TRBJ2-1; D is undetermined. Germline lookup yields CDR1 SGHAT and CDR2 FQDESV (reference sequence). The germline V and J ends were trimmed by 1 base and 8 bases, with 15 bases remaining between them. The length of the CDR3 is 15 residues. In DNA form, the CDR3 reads TGTGCCAGCAGCTTAGTTACCAGAGGATCCTATGAGCAGTTCTTC. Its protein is CASSLVTRGSYEQFF.

CDR3 bases: TGTGCCAGCAGCTTAGCGGGACAGGTGGGAGAAAAACTGTTTTTT. Protein product: CASSLAGQVGEKLFF. This chain links TRBV7-6 with TRBJ1-4, with TRBD1 identical over 8 bases. The V and J ends lost 0 bases and 8 bases, in that order; junction bases with no gene match: 5. The CDR3 covers 15 residues. Germline CDR1 is SGHVS and CDR2 is FNYEAQ.

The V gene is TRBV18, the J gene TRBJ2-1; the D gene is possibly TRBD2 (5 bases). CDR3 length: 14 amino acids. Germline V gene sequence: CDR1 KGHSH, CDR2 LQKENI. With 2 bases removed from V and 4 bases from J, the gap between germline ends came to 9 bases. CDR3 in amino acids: CASSPVREYNEQFF. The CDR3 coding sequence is TGTGCCAGCTCACCAGTGAGGGAATACAATGAGCAGTTCTTC.